A single sample is the source of the 20 T cell receptor beta chains below, sequenced in a study of blood T cell repertoires in COVID-19. Assay used: immunoSEQ multiplex PCR; TCRdb lists only in-frame clones, some missing. Of around 150,000 clones listed, 90% to 95% are singletons. The sample consisted of peripheral blood. The receptor set was obtained from a woman between 50 and 59 years old with acute or convalescent COVID-19.

The rearrangement links TRBV3-1 (or the pseudogene TRBV3-2) to TRBJ2-3; D might be TRBD1 (5 bases). This CDR3 contains 13 residues. Germline loops: CDR1 LGHDT, CDR2 YNNKEL (reference sequence). V dropped 7 bases and J dropped 6 bases, with 14 bases sitting between them. The CDR3 region is CASMVRGGDTQYF. The CDR3 bases are TGTGCCAGCATGGTAAGGGGCGGTGATACGCAGTATTTT.

This rearrangement joins TRBV7-9 to TRBJ2-7, with 8 nucleotides matching TRBD1. V trimming: 2 bases; J trimming: 3 bases; junction bases outside the gene matches: 6. Germline CDR1 and CDR2: SEHNR and FQNEAQ (reference sequence). This CDR3 is 15 amino acids long. The CDR3 sequence: CASSLTGQGYYEQYF. DNA of the CDR3: TGTGCCAGCAGCTTAACAGGACAGGGTTACTACGAGCAGTACTTC.

This rearrangement joins TRBV13 to TRBJ2-5; 10 positions agree with TRBD2. Losses at the gene ends were 5 bases for V and 2 bases for J; bases not matched to a gene: 11. The germline V gene has CDR1 PRHDT and CDR2 FYEKMQ (reference sequence). This CDR3 spans 17 amino acids. The CDR3: CASSQGLAERQQETQYF. The DNA of the CDR3 is TGTGCCAGCAGCCAAGGACTAGCGGAAAGGCAGCAAGAGACCCAGTACTTC.

The gene calls are TRBV4-1 and TRBJ1-5; 11 bases are a match to TRBD1. CDR1 and CDR2 from the germline V gene are MGHRA and YSYEKL. The CDR3 totals 16 residues. V shed 1 base, J shed 7 bases, and the junction held 6 bases outside the gene matches. DNA of the CDR3: TGCGCCAGCAGCCAAGGGACAGGGGGCTTTGGACAGCCCCAGCATTTT. This translates into CASSQGTGGFGQPQHF.

This chain uses TRBV7-2 with TRBJ2-3; 9 positions match TRBD2. CDR1 is SGHTA, CDR2 FQGNSA, per germline. The CDR3 is 18 amino acids. With 1 base clipped from V and 4 bases from J, the junction kept 12 bases outside the gene matches. This CDR3 is CASSLVAGVRDFPDTQYF. CDR3 in DNA: TGTGCCAGCAGCTTAGTAGCGGGAGTAAGGGATTTTCCAGATACGCAGTATTTT.

The chain combines TRBV29-1 with TRBJ2-2; 8 bases line up with TRBD1. Germline-derived CDR1 and CDR2 are SQVTM and ANQGSEA. This CDR3 is 15 amino acids long. After removal of 7 bases from V and 1 base from J, the junction contained 8 bases not matched to a gene. For the CDR3, the DNA is TGCAGCGCGAGGGCCGGGACAGGGAACACCGGGGAGCTGTTTTTT. Translating it yields CSARAGTGNTGELFF.

The gene calls are TRBV18 and TRBJ1-2; perhaps TRBD1 as D (5 bases). V lost 3 bases to trimming and J lost 4 bases, with 12 bases between them. The CDR3 contains 14 residues. Per germline, CDR1 KGHSH and CDR2 LQKENI. The CDR3 is CASSPIQESYGYTF. In DNA form, the CDR3 reads TGTGCCAGCTCACCTATACAGGAGAGCTATGGCTACACCTTC.

This clone has just a few counts. The chain uses TRBV7-6 and TRBJ2-7; 9 bases line up with TRBD1. The CDR3 is 15 residues long. From germline, CDR1 is SGHVS and CDR2 FNYEAQ. V lost 5 bases to trimming and J lost 3 bases; unmatched junction nucleotides: 8. The CDR3 bases are TGTGCCAGCAGCCCCCAGGGGGGACAGGGCTACGAGCAGTACTTC. Its protein is CASSPQGGQGYEQYF.

The V gene is TRBV5-4, the J gene TRBJ1-2, with 8 bases matching TRBD1. The germline gives CDR1 SGHNT, CDR2 YYREEE (reference sequence). V shed 2 bases, J shed 7 bases, and the junction held 7 bases outside the gene matches. CDR3 length equals 14 residues. The CDR3 sequence is CASSFLAGGGGYTF. The CDR3 coding sequence is TGTGCCAGCAGCTTCCTGGCAGGGGGCGGTGGCTACACCTTC.

The V and J genes are TRBV10-2 and TRBJ1-2, with D uncertain. Germline V lookup: CDR1 WSHSY, CDR2 SAAADI. Between the trimmed V and J ends, which lost 3 bases and 6 bases, there was a span of 5 bases. This CDR3 is built from 11 residues. This CDR3 is CASSDSHGYTF. In DNA, the CDR3 is TGCGCCAGCAGTGATTCTCATGGCTACACCTTC.

This sequence joins TRBV14 and TRBJ1-4; 9 bases line up with TRBD1. Germline loops: CDR1 SGHDN, CDR2 FVKESK. This CDR3 region has 15 residues. V trimming: 4 bases; J trimming: 8 bases; junction bases outside the gene matches: 8. CDR3 bases: TGTGCCAGCAGCCGCATTGGGACAGGGTACGAAAAACTGTTTTTT. Translating gives CASSRIGTGYEKLFF.

The CDR3 loop is CASGFLGGDTQYF. The CDR3 bases are TGTGCTAGTGGTTTCCTAGGGGGTGATACGCAGTATTTT. The V and J genes are TRBV12-5 and TRBJ2-3; D perhaps matches TRBD1 (6 bases). V lost 3 bases and J 6 bases, leaving 10 bases between the germline ends. This CDR3 comprises 13 residues. Germline V gene data show CDR1 as LGHNT and CDR2 as FRNRAP.

The chain recombines TRBV9 with TRBJ1-2; D possibly corresponds to TRBD1 (6 bases). V lost 2 bases and J lost 4, with 12 bases in between. The germline gives CDR1 SGDLS, CDR2 YYNGEE. The CDR3 loop spans 14 amino acids. In DNA, the CDR3 is TGTGCCAGCAGCGTGGGGGCGGGCTCCTATGGCTACACCTTC. This encodes CASSVGAGSYGYTF.

The chain uses TRBV5-1 and TRBJ2-5; 8 nucleotides align to TRBD2. Germline assignment: CDR1 SGHRS and CDR2 YFSETQ. The CDR3 is made up of 23 amino acids. V was clipped by 6 bases and J by 5 bases; unmatched bases: 36. CDR3 coding DNA: TGCGCCAGCACCTTCTCATCACACGATGATCCCTCACACCTCGGGGGGGCAGGGGAGACCCAGTACTTC. Amino acid sequence: CASTFSSHDDPSHLGGAGETQYF.

In the case of this clone: One end of the junction varies from germline; a read error may be responsible. The chain has TRBV2 and TRBJ2-4; 9 bases agree with TRBD1. The CDR3 spans 15 residues. Germline-derived CDR1 and CDR2 are SNHLY and FYNNEI. The CDR3 here is CASNEQGAEFGIQYF. The CDR3 bases are TGTGCCAGCAATGAACAGGGGGCAGAGTTTGGAATTCAGTACTTC. The full variable domain, its missing parts supplied by reference TRBV2 and TRBJ2-4, is EPEVTQTPSHQVTQMGQEVILRCVPISNHLYFYWYRQILGQKVEFLVSFYNNEISEKSEIFDDQFSVERPDGSNFTLKIRSTKLEDSAMYFCASNEQGAEFGIQYFGAGTRLSVL.

This clone has more than one count but fewer than ten. The chain couples TRBV7-2 to TRBJ2-1; possible D gene TRBD2, 5 bases. The length of the CDR3 is 15 residues. Germline V CDR1 and CDR2: SGHTA, FQGNSA. V lost 1 base and J 1 base, leaving 8 bases between the germline ends. The DNA of the CDR3 is TGTGCCAGCAGCTTAGACGGGAAATCCTACAATGAGCAGTTCTTC. Amino acid sequence: CASSLDGKSYNEQFF.

The chain employs TRBV7-2 and TRBJ2-1; 13 nucleotides match TRBD2. The V gene's germline CDR1 is SGHTA and CDR2 FQGNSA. This CDR3 spans 17 amino acids. V trimming: 5 bases; J trimming: 7 bases; junction bases outside the gene matches: 11. The CDR3 spells CASSPPPGLAGHNEQFF. CDR3 bases: TGTGCCAGCAGCCCCCCCCCGGGACTAGCGGGACATAATGAGCAGTTCTTC. The complete variable domain, with remaining parts taken from reference TRBV7-2 and TRBJ2-1, reads GAGVSQSPSNKVTEKGKDVELRCDPISGHTALYWYRQSLGQGLEFLIYFQGNSAPDKSGLPSDRFSAERTGGSVSTLTIQRTQQEDSAVYLCASSPPPGLAGHNEQFFGPGTRLTVL.

The rearrangement links TRBV27 to TRBJ2-1; 10 bases fit TRBD1. Trimming took 5 bases from V and 2 from J; bases not matched to a gene: 6. This CDR3 has 16 residues. Germline V gene data show CDR1 as MNHEY and CDR2 as SMNVEV (reference sequence). Here the CDR3 reads CASSAGQGRPYNEQFF. The CDR3, as DNA: TGTGCCAGCAGTGCGGGACAGGGGCGTCCCTACAATGAGCAGTTCTTC.

The chain is built from TRBV4-1 and TRBJ2-2; perhaps TRBD1 as D (6 bases). Germline assignment: CDR1 MGHRA and CDR2 YSYEKL. Trimming took off 6 bases at V and 4 bases at J, with 15 bases between the two ends. The CDR3 runs to 15 residues. The CDR3 reads CASSGLGALTGELFF. DNA for the CDR3: TGCGCCAGCAGTGGATTGGGGGCTCTCACCGGGGAGCTGTTTTTT.

The rearrangement links TRBV9 to TRBJ1-2; TRBD1 matches at 7 bases. Germline V gives CDR1 SGDLS, CDR2 YYNGEE. This CDR3 has 16 residues. Trimming at V came to 4 bases and at J to 4 bases, leaving 13 bases not matched to a gene. The CDR3 sequence: CASSPTGQAASYGYTF. CDR3 bases: TGTGCCAGCAGCCCTACAGGACAGGCCGCCTCCTATGGCTACACCTTC.